The sequence of this T cell receptor beta chain was determined in a study of blood T cell repertoires in COVID-19. Turning to the study itself: Researchers got acute and convalescent COVID-19 samples from the United States, Italy and Spain.

Germline CDR1 SGHTA, CDR2 FQGNSA. There are 15 residues in the CDR3. Trimming cost V 1 base and J 5 bases, with 15 bases left between them. Under the authors' procedure: Amplifying reference gene primers gave estimates of nucleated cell counts. Method: immunoSEQ multiplex PCR; TCRdb's copy keeps in-frame clones and lacks some. From that table come the V and J calls and clone size; the DNA was used to work out D and trimming. The sample lists 300,000 to 450,000 clones, more than 80% seen once, with under 4% in the top ten. The chain links TRBV7-2 to TRBJ2-7; tentatively, D is TRBD2 (6 bases). The sequence was obtained from a woman in her 30s with COVID-19, enrolled during active disease. The source material was peripheral blood. CDR3 nucleotides: TGTGCCAGCAGCTTAGTAGGGTCTAGCGCCGACGAGCAGTACGTC. It is translated as CASSLVGSSADEQYV.